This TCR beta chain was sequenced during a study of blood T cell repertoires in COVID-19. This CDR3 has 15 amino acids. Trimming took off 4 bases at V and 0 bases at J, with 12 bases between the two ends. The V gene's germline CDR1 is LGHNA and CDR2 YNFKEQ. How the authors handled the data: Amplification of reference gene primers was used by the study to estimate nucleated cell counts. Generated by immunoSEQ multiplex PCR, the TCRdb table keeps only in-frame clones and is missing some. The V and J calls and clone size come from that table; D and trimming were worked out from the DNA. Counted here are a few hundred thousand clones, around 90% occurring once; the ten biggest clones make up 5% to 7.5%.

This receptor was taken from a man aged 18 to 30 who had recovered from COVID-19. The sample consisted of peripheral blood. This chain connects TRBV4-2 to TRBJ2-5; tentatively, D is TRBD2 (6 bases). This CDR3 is CASSRNRDYQETQYF. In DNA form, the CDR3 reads TGTGCCAGCAGCCGCAACCGGGACTACCAAGAGACCCAGTACTTC.